The sequence of this T cell receptor beta chain was determined in a study of shared clonotypes between healthy human individuals. Germline CDR1 reads SGHTA; CDR2 reads FQGTGA. This CDR3 has 12 amino acids. Between the trimmed V and J ends, which lost 2 bases and 5 bases, there was a span of 5 bases. Assay execution proceeded at the deep level. In the source study's methods: Owing to the provision of junction-only sequences devoid of quality scores by immunoSEQ, filtering differed. The repertoire was sequenced with immunoSEQ multiplex PCR; TCRdb's copy has only in-frame clones and lacks some. V and J calls and clone size follow that table, whereas D and trimming were derived from the DNA. The table records 1.5 million to 1.9 million clones, around 98% of them present only once.

The V and J genes are TRBV7-3 and TRBJ2-3; D not certain. This TCR was sampled from a man aged 25 to 40 in good health. Material: naive CD4+ T cells sorted from blood. Indicated subset: CD45RA+ positively selected. CDR3 nucleotides: TGTGCCAGCAGCTTATTCAGAGATACGCAGTATTTT. This codes for CASSLFRDTQYF.